This is a list of T cell receptor beta chains from one sample in a study of T cells in Graves' hyperthyroidism and ophthalmopathy. Via MiXCR, TCRdb re-called the multiplex PCR reads, giving one row per CDR3 protein. Of about 300,000 distinct CDR3 sequences listed, more than 10% are singletons. The sequenced sample consisted of blood. Receptors originate from a woman in her 30s with Graves' hyperthyroidism that later progressed to Graves' ophthalmopathy. CDR3s include the opening cysteine and the closing phenylalanine or tryptophan. D genes are given only for firm matches. Size values are once, few and many counts, or a class for expanded clones, and some rows have none.

V gene	clone size	D gene	J gene	CDR3 DNA	CDR3 protein
TRBV9	NA	NA	TRBJ2-5	TGTGCCAGCTCAAACAGTGGGCCCCAAGAGACCCAGTACTTC	CASSNSGPQETQYF
TRBV14	many	TRBD1	TRBJ2-3	TGTGCCAGCAGCCTTCTGAGCAGGGGGTCTGATACGCAGTATTTT	CASSLLSRGSDTQYF
TRBV6-2/TRBV6-3	many	NA	TRBJ2-2	TGTGCCAGCACTCAGAAGGAGCTAGGGGAGCTGTTTTTT	CASTQKELGELFF
TRBV19	few	NA	TRBJ1-2	TGTGCCAGTAGTACACAGACTCCTAACTATGGCTACACCTTC	CASSTQTPNYGYTF
TRBV7-3	few	NA	TRBJ2-3	TGTGCCAGCAGCCTTTCCCTTAGCGGAAACACAGATACGCAGTATTTT	CASSLSLSGNTDTQYF
TRBV19	few	TRBD2	TRBJ2-1	TGTGCCAGTAGTACCGACCTAGCGGGAGTCGAGCAGTTCTTC	CASSTDLAGVEQFF
TRBV28	many	NA	TRBJ2-7	TGTGCCAGCAGTTCAACTCGTCAGGGCGAGAGCTCCTACGAGCAGTACTTC	CASSSTRQGESSYEQYF
TRBV13	NA	NA	TRBJ2-7	TGTGCCAGCAGCCCCAGCGGACACGACCGGCAGTACTTC	CASSPSGHDRQYF
TRBV6-2/TRBV6-3	many	NA	TRBJ2-5	TGTGCCAGCAGTCCCTGGGACCAAATTCAAGAGACCCAGTACTTC	CASSPWDQIQETQYF
TRBV18	few	TRBD2	TRBJ2-2	TGTGCCAGCTCACCACCGGGACTAGCAGCGAACACCGGGGAGCTGTTTTTT	CASSPPGLAANTGELFF
TRBV20-1	many	NA	TRBJ2-7	TGCAGTGCACCCCGGGACCCATCCTACGAGCAGTACTTC	CSAPRDPSYEQYF
TRBV12-3/TRBV12-4	few	NA	TRBJ1-6	TGTGCCAGCAGCATTAATTCACCCCTCCACTTT	CASSINSPLHF
TRBV6-2/TRBV6-3	few	NA	TRBJ2-3	TGTGCCAGCAGTTACATCACAGATACGCAGTATTTT	CASSYITDTQYF
TRBV2	many	TRBD2	TRBJ2-1	TGTGCCAGCAGTGAATGGGGCGGGAGGGTTGGAAATGAGCAGTTCTTC	CASSEWGGRVGNEQFF
TRBV11-2	many	NA	TRBJ2-3	TGTGCCAGCAGCTTAGAGGCCAACACAGATACGCAGTATTTT	CASSLEANTDTQYF
TRBV7-9	NA	NA	TRBJ2-2	TGTGCCAGCAGCTTAGCCCCAGCGGGCAACACCGGGGAGCTGTTTTTT	CASSLAPAGNTGELFF
TRBV7-7	NA	NA	TRBJ2-1	TGTGCTAGCAGCTTTACCCCCGCGCGGGAGCAGTTCTTC	CASSFTPAREQFF
TRBV19	NA	TRBD1	TRBJ2-6	TGTGCCAGGATACAGGGGCCCCAGAGCTCTGGGGCCAACGTCCTGACTTTC	CARIQGPQSSGANVLTF
TRBV20-1	many	NA	TRBJ2-3	TGCAGTGCTAGTATAGGGGGGGGTATGGATACGCAGTATTTT	CSASIGGGMDTQYF
TRBV24-1	few	NA	TRBJ1-5	TGTGCCACCCCCGGGCAGCCCCAGCATTTT	CATPGQPQHF
TRBV2	NA	NA	TRBJ2-5	TGTGCCAGCCGCCGCGCTCGGGGGATCCAAGAGACCCAGTACTTC	CASRRARGIQETQYF
TRBV6-2/TRBV6-3	few	TRBD1	TRBJ2-3	TGTGCCAGCAGTTACCTGACAGGGGGCACAGATACGCAGTATTTT	CASSYLTGGTDTQYF
TRBV29-1	many	NA	TRBJ1-5	TGCAGCGTTGGGGCACCTAATCAGCCCCAGCATTTT	CSVGAPNQPQHF
TRBV4-3	NA	NA	TRBJ1-1	TGCGCCAGCAGCCAAGTAGTGGGAAACACTGAAGCTTTCTTT	CASSQVVGNTEAFF
TRBV12-3/TRBV12-4	NA	NA	TRBJ1-4	TGTGCCAGCAGGGAGGGGCCCGCAACTAATGAAAAACTGTTTTTT	CASREGPATNEKLFF
TRBV28	NA	NA	TRBJ1-6	TGTGCCAGCCCGGACAGCAATTCACCCCTCCACTTT	CASPDSNSPLHF
TRBV29-1	many	NA	TRBJ2-3	TGCAGCGCACTGGGCGACACAGATACGCAGTATTTT	CSALGDTDTQYF
TRBV6-1	many	NA	TRBJ2-5	TGTGCCAGCAGCGACGAGGGGTTCGGAAAGACCCAGTACTTC	CASSDEGFGKTQYF
TRBV24-1	many	TRBD1	TRBJ2-7	TGTGCCACCAGTGATCCTGGGACAGGCAACTACGAGCAGTACTTC	CATSDPGTGNYEQYF
TRBV7-2	many	TRBD2	TRBJ2-3	TGTGCCAGCAGTCACGGGGGACTAGCGGGAAGCAGTGATACGCAGTATTTT	CASSHGGLAGSSDTQYF
TRBV20-1	few	TRBD2	TRBJ2-3	TGCAGTGCCCCGGGACTAGCGGATTCTAGCACAGATACGCAGTATTTT	CSAPGLADSSTDTQYF
TRBV5-1	many	NA	TRBJ2-7	TGCGCCAGCAGCTTGGAAAGGCAGGCAACCTACGAGCAGTACTTC	CASSLERQATYEQYF
TRBV18	many	TRBD1	TRBJ2-1	TGTGCCAGCTCACCACCGATCGGACAGGGGGCCTACAATGAGCAGTTCTTC	CASSPPIGQGAYNEQFF
TRBV11-2	many	NA	TRBJ2-1	TGTGCCAGCAGCTCCCTAAAGGGAGTGGCTTACAATGAGCAGTTCTTC	CASSSLKGVAYNEQFF
TRBV11-2	many	NA	TRBJ2-2	TGTGCCAGCAGCTTAGATGGTGCCTTAAACACCGGGGAGCTGTTTTTT	CASSLDGALNTGELFF
TRBV7-8	NA	TRBD2	TRBJ2-2	TGTGCCAGCAGCTTAGCCGGTATAGCGGGAGGGACCACCGGGGAGCTGTTTTTT	CASSLAGIAGGTTGELFF
TRBV7-9	many	NA	TRBJ1-1	TGTGCCAGCAGCTCTGATACTGAAGCTTTCTTT	CASSSDTEAFF
TRBV5-1	NA	NA	TRBJ2-7	TGTGCCAGCAGCTTGAGTCTAGCAAACGAGCAGTACTTC	CASSLSLANEQYF
TRBV4-1	few	NA	TRBJ2-3	TGCGCCAGCAGCCAAGACAGGGAGTCAGATACGCAGTATTTT	CASSQDRESDTQYF
TRBV6-1	NA	NA	TRBJ1-3	TGTGCCAGCAACCTTGGGGGCTCTGGAAACACCATATATTTT	CASNLGGSGNTIYF
TRBV28	many	NA	TRBJ2-1	TGTGCCAGCAGCTTGGGACTGGAAAACAATGAGCAGTTCTTC	CASSLGLENNEQFF
TRBV10-2	many	TRBD2	TRBJ2-2	TGCGCCGGGGGACTAGCAATCACCGGGGAGCTGTTTTTT	CAGGLAITGELFF
TRBV7-2	many	NA	TRBJ1-3	TGTGCCAGCACCCCTAGCTCTGGAAACACCATATATTTT	CASTPSSGNTIYF
TRBV3-1	few	NA	TRBJ2-3	TGTGCCAGCAGCCTAGGGGGGAGCGCCAGCACAGATACGCAGTATTTT	CASSLGGSASTDTQYF
TRBV27	many	NA	TRBJ2-7	TGTGCCAGCAGTCCCGAGTCGCCCCAGACCTACGAGCAGTACTTC	CASSPESPQTYEQYF
TRBV12-3/TRBV12-4	many	NA	TRBJ1-2	TGTGCCAGCAGTTTGGTCCAAGGAGGCGGCTATGGCTACACCTTC	CASSLVQGGGYGYTF
TRBV6-5	few	NA	TRBJ1-5	TGTGCCAGCAGTTACGCGGCTGTCAGCAATCAGCCCCAGCATTTT	CASSYAAVSNQPQHF
TRBV7-3	NA	TRBD1	TRBJ2-2	TGTGCCAGCAGCCCTCGAAGGGGGCGAAACACCGGGGAGCTGTTTTTT	CASSPRRGRNTGELFF
TRBV6-2/TRBV6-3	many	NA	TRBJ2-1	TGTGCCAGCAGTTACGAGGCAGGGTTGTACAATGAGCAGTTCTTC	CASSYEAGLYNEQFF
TRBV7-8	NA	TRBD2	TRBJ2-3	TGTGCCAGCAGCACTAGTAGGGTTGGACTAGCGGGGGGACGCACGCAGTATTTT	CASSTSRVGLAGGRTQYF
TRBV7-9	many	NA	TRBJ1-5	TGTGCCAGCAGCTTACAACCCAATCAGCCCCAGCATTTT	CASSLQPNQPQHF